The entry below describes one T cell receptor beta chain. These data originate in a study of T cells of healthy individuals. TCRdb redid the calling of the 5' RACE reads with MiXCR, one entry per CDR3 protein. The sample has over 95,000 distinct CDR3 sequences; approximately 15% are singletons. J was trimmed by 5 bases and V by 3 bases; bases with no gene match: 7. Germline V gives CDR1 SGHTA, CDR2 FQGNSA. The CDR3 length is 16 residues. This chain connects TRBV7-2 to TRBJ2-3; 11 positions match TRBD2. This sequence was found in a human donor in good health. The CDR3 loop reads CASSLASGRREDTQYF. CDR3 in DNA: TGTGCCAGCAGCTTGGCTAGCGGGAGGAGGGAAGATACGCAGTATTTT.